These 23 T cell receptor beta chains were sequenced from one sample in a study of cytomegalovirus exposure and HLA in healthy donors. The PCR contained 60 Vbeta and 13 Jbeta primers. Data came from immunoSEQ multiplex PCR; TCRdb stores just in-frame clones and leaves some out. Of 80,000 or so clones in the sample, around 84% are singletons; the top ten hold 3.5% to 4.5%. The sample comprised PBMCs. These receptors all come from a man aged 40-49 years in good health and CMV-seronegative.

This clone was recorded once. The chain employs TRBV5-1 and TRBJ2-1, with TRBD2 as a possible D gene (5 bases). CDR1 is SGHRS, CDR2 YFSETQ, per germline. The CDR3 runs 14 residues. Trimming pared 2 bases from V and 1 base from J, leaving 7 bases between. The CDR3 reads CASSLLESYNEQFF. The CDR3 nucleotides read TGCGCCAGCAGCTTACTAGAATCCTACAATGAGCAGTTCTTC.

This clone was counted a few times. At one boundary the junction diverges from the germline segment, which might be a read error. This chain uses TRBV28 with TRBJ2-3; D is possibly TRBD1 (6 bases). CDR1 MDHEN and CDR2 SYDVKM come from the germline V gene. The CDR3 is made up of 11 amino acids. DNA of the CDR3: TGTGCCAGCAGTTCCTGGGGGCATCCTATTTTT. It is translated as CASSSWGHPIF.

J is TRBJ2-2 and V is TRBV2; TRBD1 aligns across 7 bases. V trimming: 6 bases; J trimming: 0 bases; junction bases outside the gene matches: 1. Per germline, CDR1 SNHLY and CDR2 FYNNEI. The CDR3 totals 14 residues. Here the CDR3 reads CASRGQPNTGELFF. The DNA for the CDR3 is TGTGCCAGCAGGGGACAGCCGAACACCGGGGAGCTGTTTTTT.

This chain connects TRBV5-1 to TRBJ2-1; 9 nucleotides match TRBD2. Germline values: CDR1 SGHRS, CDR2 YFSETQ. CDR3 length equals 16 residues. Losses at the gene ends were 0 bases for V and 3 bases for J; bases not matched to a gene: 4. The CDR3 loop is CASSLAGTSIYNEQFF. DNA of the CDR3: TGCGCCAGCAGCTTGGCCGGGACTAGCATCTACAATGAGCAGTTCTTC.

The chain couples TRBV19 to TRBJ2-3, with TRBD1 identical over 12 bases. The CDR3 is 16 amino acids. Trimming took 5 bases from V and 5 from J; bases not matched to a gene: 8. Germline V gives CDR1 LNHDA, CDR2 SQIVND (reference sequence). The CDR3: CASSATGQGAGDTQYF. CDR3 DNA: TGTGCCAGTAGTGCCACGGGACAGGGGGCGGGAGATACGCAGTATTTT.

This chain joins TRBV2 and TRBJ2-7; TRBD1 matches at 8 bases. Germline V gene lookup returns CDR1 SNHLY and CDR2 FYNNEI. V lost 2 bases, J lost 1 base, and 4 bases stayed unmatched. This CDR3 contains 15 residues. The CDR3 nucleotides are TGTGCCAGCAGTGAACAGGGGGCAGTTTCCTACGAGCAGTACTTC. It encodes CASSEQGAVSYEQYF.

The gene calls are TRBV28 and TRBJ2-7; the D gene is possibly TRBD2 (5 bases). The germline V gene has CDR1 MDHEN and CDR2 SYDVKM. With 6 bases removed from V and 0 bases from J, the gap between germline ends came to 18 bases. The CDR3 has 16 residues. The CDR3 region is CASSPWGSGTSYEQYF. The CDR3, as DNA: TGTGCCAGCAGCCCTTGGGGAAGCGGCACCTCCTACGAGCAGTACTTC.

The gene calls are TRBV11-2 and TRBJ2-1; 9 bases match TRBD2. This CDR3 has 15 residues. Germline V gene lookup returns CDR1 SGHAT and CDR2 FQNNGV. Trimming at V came to 5 bases and at J to 6 bases, leaving 8 bases not matched to a gene. Written as DNA, the CDR3 is TGTGCCAGCAGCCTCGCGGGAGGGTGGGTCAATGAGCAGTTCTTC. Encoded protein: CASSLAGGWVNEQFF.

The gene calls are TRBV12-2 and TRBJ2-1; the table calls TRBD1, which could not be checked here. TRBV12-2 is annotated as a pseudogene. The CDR3 is made up of 19 amino acids. The DNA of the CDR3 is TGTGCAAGTCGCTTAGATCAGTGGGACAGGCGCGATTCCTACAATGAGCAGTTCTTC. This translates into CASRLDQWDRRDSYNEQFF.

This clone turned up a few times. This rearrangement joins TRBV9 to TRBJ2-3; D possibly corresponds to TRBD2 (6 bases). The germline CDR1 and CDR2 sequences are SGDLS and YYNGEE. V lost 2 bases, J lost 2 bases, and 12 bases lay in between. This CDR3 has 15 residues. CDR3 nucleotide sequence: TGTGCCAGCAGCGTGGGACGGGGGTACACAGATACGCAGTATTTT. The encoded protein is CASSVGRGYTDTQYF.

V usage is TRBV6-1 and J usage is TRBJ1-1; 9 bases line up with TRBD1. Trimming at V came to 7 bases and at J to 5 bases, leaving 8 bases not matched to a gene. Germline values: CDR1 MNHNS, CDR2 SASEGT. This CDR3 has 14 amino acids. The CDR3 region is CASTRDRGGTEAFF. CDR3 sequence (DNA): TGTGCCAGCACCAGAGACAGGGGGGGAACTGAAGCTTTCTTT.

This clone was detected a few times. The chain has TRBV7-2 and TRBJ1-2; D is uncertain. V was cut by 1 base and J by 4 bases, with 4 bases left in between. In germline, CDR1 is SGHTA, CDR2 FQGNSA. CDR3 length: 12 amino acids. The CDR3 protein is CASSLDGYGYTF. CDR3 DNA: TGTGCCAGCAGCTTAGACGGCTATGGCTACACCTTC.

This clone was seen a single time. V usage is TRBV7-8 and J usage is TRBJ2-1, with 9 bases identical to TRBD1. The ends lost 5 bases at V and 10 bases at J; junction bases unmatched: 6. CDR3 size: 13 residues. Germline assignment: CDR1 SGHVS and CDR2 FQNEAQ. The CDR3 sequence: CASSQQGAREQFF. For the CDR3, the DNA is TGTGCCAGCAGCCAACAGGGGGCGAGGGAGCAGTTCTTC.

The V call is TRBV19, the J call TRBJ1-2, with 7 bases that match TRBD1. V was clipped by 5 bases and J by 8 bases; unmatched bases: 8. Per germline, CDR1 LNHDA and CDR2 SQIVND (reference sequence). The CDR3 sequence is 13 residues long. CDR3 residues: CASSALTGRGYTF. The CDR3 coding sequence is TGTGCCAGTAGTGCCCTGACAGGGAGGGGCTACACCTTC.

This chain links TRBV27 with TRBJ1-2, with D perhaps TRBD1 (6 bases). This CDR3 is 14 amino acids long. Germline loops: CDR1 MNHEY, CDR2 SMNVEV (reference sequence). Trimming removed 1 base at V and 6 bases at J, with 12 bases between. Here the CDR3 reads CASSLLARGHGYTF. CDR3 coding DNA: TGTGCCAGCAGTTTATTAGCCAGGGGTCATGGCTACACCTTC.

This clone appeared a single time. The rearrangement links TRBV7-2 to TRBJ1-3, with D unresolved. V dropped 3 bases and J dropped 0 bases, with 9 bases sitting between them. The germline V gene encodes CDR1 SGHTA and CDR2 FQGNSA. This CDR3 is built from 15 residues. CDR3 bases: TGTGCCAGCAGCTTCCAACCGCGCTCTGGAAACACCATATATTTT. Translating gives CASSFQPRSGNTIYF.

The J gene is TRBJ2-2, the V gene TRBV6-1; TRBD2 agrees at 9 bases. CDR3 length: 16 residues. Trimming cost V 3 bases and J 4 bases; bases outside gene matches: 6. CDR1 is MNHNS, CDR2 SASEGT, per germline. The CDR3 DNA reads TGTGCCAGCAGTGATGAGCGGGGGGCGATCACCGGGGAGCTGTTTTTT. Its translation: CASSDERGAITGELFF.

This clone was found once. This sequence joins TRBV5-4 and TRBJ2-7; 7 nucleotides align to TRBD2. From germline, CDR1 is SGHNT and CDR2 YYREEE (reference sequence). CDR3 length equals 17 residues. After removal of 2 bases from V and 3 bases from J, the junction contained 14 bases not matched to a gene. CDR3 in amino acids: CASSFLPRLAVGYEQYF. DNA of the CDR3: TGTGCCAGCAGCTTTCTACCTAGACTAGCTGTTGGCTACGAGCAGTACTTC.

V and J are TRBV19 and TRBJ2-7; 12 nucleotides line up with TRBD1. V lost 3 bases to trimming and J lost 4 bases; unmatched junction nucleotides: 4. Germline V gene lookup returns CDR1 LNHDA and CDR2 SQIVND (reference sequence). CDR3 length: 15 amino acids. The CDR3: CASSMGTGGGYEQYF. DNA of the CDR3: TGTGCCAGTAGTATGGGGACAGGGGGCGGTTACGAGCAGTACTTC.

The chain recombines TRBV2 with TRBJ2-1, with D perhaps TRBD1 (6 bases). With 6 bases removed from V and 0 bases from J, the gap between germline ends came to 18 bases. Per germline, CDR1 SNHLY and CDR2 FYNNEI. This CDR3 contains 17 residues. This CDR3 is CASSLGGGSASYNEQFF. For the CDR3, the DNA is TGTGCCAGCAGCCTCGGTGGGGGCAGTGCCTCCTACAATGAGCAGTTCTTC.

The chain carries TRBV27 and TRBJ1-5, with D perhaps matching TRBD1 (5 bases). The CDR3 spans 14 residues. Germline V CDR1 and CDR2: MNHEY, SMNVEV (reference sequence). Between the trimmed V and J ends, which lost 6 bases and 5 bases, there was a span of 14 bases. CDR3 region: CASSRGGSYQPQHF. CDR3 DNA: TGTGCCAGCAGCCGGGGGGGTAGTTATCAGCCCCAGCATTTT.

The J gene is TRBJ1-1, the V gene TRBV7-8; D is unclear. Trimming took off 2 bases at V and 8 bases at J, with 21 bases between the two ends. Germline loops: CDR1 SGHVS, CDR2 FQNEAQ. The CDR3 has 16 amino acids. The CDR3 reads CASSLPPGWELPEAFF. The CDR3 DNA sequence: TGTGCCAGCAGCTTACCCCCCGGGTGGGAGCTCCCCGAAGCTTTCTTT.

The gene calls are TRBV18 and TRBJ2-5; 10 nucleotides line up with TRBD2. The CDR3 loop spans 16 amino acids. With 3 bases clipped from V and 4 bases from J, the junction kept 8 bases outside the gene matches. Germline CDR1 is KGHSH and CDR2 is LQKENI. This CDR3 reads CASSPSQREGLETQYF. The CDR3 nucleotides are TGTGCCAGCTCACCTTCCCAGCGGGAGGGCCTAGAGACCCAGTACTTC.